These 8 T cell receptor beta chains share one sample of origin, sequenced in a study of regulatory T cells in long-lasting Graves disease. Investigators prepared the TCR beta libraries by applying iRepertoire HTBI primers and Arm-PCR of CDR3 regions. TCRdb independently ran MiXCR on the multiplex PCR reads; one entry per CDR3 protein. The top ten hold around 15% of the sample, which has 400,000 to 500,000 distinct CDR3 sequences, 20% to 25% seen once. Time point reported: persistent/refractory GD, antithyroid drugs over 5 years with positive TRAb. With RNA extracted from PBMCs as input, the TCR library was made. The specimen was peripheral blood mononuclear cells (PBMCs), collected when the disease was refractory, from a patient treated with antithyroid drugs. The receptors were gathered from a female donor with Graves disease.

This clonotype showed up just a few times. The chain combines TRBV7-9 with TRBJ1-1; possible D gene TRBD1, 5 bases. The ends were cut back, 3 bases at V and 0 bases at J, with 17 bases in the middle. This CDR3 is built from 17 residues. Germline V gene lookup returns CDR1 SEHNR and CDR2 FQNEAQ (reference sequence). The CDR3 is CASSLRGRRGLNTEAFF. CDR3 coding DNA: TGTGCCAGCAGCTTGCGGGGACGTCGGGGCTTGAACACTGAAGCTTTCTTT.

The sample holds many counts of this clonotype. The chain combines TRBV14 with TRBJ2-2; tentative D call: TRBD2 (6 bases). Germline V gene lookup returns CDR1 SGHDN and CDR2 FVKESK. Trimming took 4 bases from V and 0 from J, leaving 9 bases between them. CDR3 length: 15 residues. The CDR3 bases are TGTGCCAGCAGCCGTAGCGGCGCGAACACCGGGGAGCTGTTTTTT. It yields the protein CASSRSGANTGELFF.

CDR3 DNA sequence: TGTGCCAGCCAGGCGGACAGGGGGCAGCGAGAGACCCAGTACTTC. Protein product: CASQADRGQRETQYF. The V and J genes are TRBV28 and TRBJ2-5; 11 bases are shared with TRBD1. From germline, CDR1 is MDHEN and CDR2 SYDVKM. This CDR3 is built from 15 residues. Trimming at V came to 8 bases and at J to 4 bases, leaving 9 bases not matched to a gene.

The CDR3 nucleotides read TGTGCCAGCAGCAATAAGAATACGCAGTATTTT. Encoded protein: CASSNKNTQYF. The rearrangement links TRBV2 to TRBJ2-3; D uncertain. Trimming left V 6 bases short and J 7 bases short, with 8 bases between. This CDR3 has 11 residues. Germline lookup yields CDR1 SNHLY and CDR2 FYNNEI.

The rearrangement links TRBV7-3 to TRBJ2-2, with a possible D match to TRBD2 (6 bases). This CDR3 has 17 amino acids. Per the germline V gene, CDR1 is SGHTA and CDR2 is FQGTGA. V shed 0 bases and J shed 4 bases, with 15 bases lying between them. CDR3 nucleotides: TGTGCCAGCAGCTTAACGGGGCGGGACTCGGTCACCGGGGAGCTGTTTTTT. Protein product: CASSLTGRDSVTGELFF.

The V and J genes are TRBV19 and TRBJ2-7; perhaps D is TRBD1 or TRBD2 (5 bases each). CDR3 length: 14 residues. Trimming removed 3 bases at V and 7 bases at J, with 16 bases between. The germline CDR1 and CDR2 sequences are LNHDA and SQIVND (reference sequence). The CDR3 DNA is TGTGCCAGTAGTATGGGGACCGCCCGGTCAGAGCAGTACTTC. Translation: CASSMGTARSEQYF.

V gene TRBV12-3 or TRBV12-4 combines with J gene TRBJ2-1, with TRBD2 as a possible D gene (5 bases). With 5 bases removed from V and 4 bases from J, the gap between germline ends came to 12 bases. The CDR3 loop spans 14 amino acids. The CDR3 spells CASSPGITYNEQFF. CDR3 sequence (DNA): TGTGCCAGCAGTCCCGGGATCACTTACAATGAGCAGTTCTTC.

There are many counts of this clonotype. This sequence joins TRBV29-1 and TRBJ2-7, with D possibly matching TRBD1 (6 bases). This CDR3 has 13 amino acids. V lost 6 bases and J lost 1, with 13 bases in between. Germline lookup yields CDR1 SQVTM and CDR2 ANQGSEA. The CDR3 spells CSVSWTASYEQYF. CDR3 nucleotides: TGCAGCGTCTCCTGGACAGCGTCCTACGAGCAGTACTTC.